This T cell receptor (beta chain) was captured in a study of blood T cell repertoires in COVID-19. About the study: Samples of COVID-19 (acute and convalescent) were obtained from the United States, Italy and Spain. Sources were T cells, B-cell-depleted T cells, or PBMCs; the material itself was cDNA or gDNA.

Deletions cut 2 bases from V and 3 bases from J, with 11 bases between. Germline V lookup: CDR1 MDHEN, CDR2 SYDVKM. The CDR3 contains 14 residues. Per the authors' pipeline: Estimation of nucleated cell counts relied on the amplification of reference gene primers. The table came from immunoSEQ multiplex PCR; TCRdb's copy has only in-frame clones and leaves some out. V and J calls and clone size are as listed in that table; D and trimming were resolved from the DNA. The data show around 250,000 clones, roughly 90% seen once. Sequencing input: peripheral blood. This sequence joins TRBV28 and TRBJ2-7; tentative D call: TRBD1 (6 bases). This receptor was obtained from a man aged 60 to 69 with acute or convalescent COVID-19. CDR3 sequence reads: CASSLGQSGYEQYF. Here the CDR3 DNA reads TGTGCCAGCAGTTTAGGACAGTCAGGCTACGAGCAGTACTTC. Using reference TRBV28 and TRBJ2-7 for the parts outside the CDR3, the full variable domain is DVKVTQSSRYLVKRTGEKVFLECVQDMDHENMFWYRQDPGLGLRLIYFSYDVKMKEKGDIPEGYSVSREKKERFSLILESASTNQTSMYLCASSLGQSGYEQYFGPGTRLTVT.